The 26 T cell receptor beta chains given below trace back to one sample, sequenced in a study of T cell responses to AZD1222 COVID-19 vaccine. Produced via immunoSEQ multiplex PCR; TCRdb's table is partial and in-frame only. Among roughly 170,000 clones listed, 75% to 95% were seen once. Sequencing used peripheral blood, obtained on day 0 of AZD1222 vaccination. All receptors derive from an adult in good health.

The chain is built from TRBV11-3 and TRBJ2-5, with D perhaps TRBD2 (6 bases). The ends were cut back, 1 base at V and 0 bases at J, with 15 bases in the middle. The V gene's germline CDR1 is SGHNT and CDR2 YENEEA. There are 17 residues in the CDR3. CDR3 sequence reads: CASSLGGDFPHQETQYF. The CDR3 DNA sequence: TGTGCCAGCAGCTTAGGCGGGGACTTTCCGCACCAAGAGACCCAGTACTTC.

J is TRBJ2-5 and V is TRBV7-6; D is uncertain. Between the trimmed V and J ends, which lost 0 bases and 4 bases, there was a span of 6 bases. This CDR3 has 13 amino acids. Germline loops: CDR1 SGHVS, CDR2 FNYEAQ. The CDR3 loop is CASSLAGGETQYF. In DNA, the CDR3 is TGTGCCAGCAGCTTAGCCGGCGGAGAGACCCAGTACTTC.

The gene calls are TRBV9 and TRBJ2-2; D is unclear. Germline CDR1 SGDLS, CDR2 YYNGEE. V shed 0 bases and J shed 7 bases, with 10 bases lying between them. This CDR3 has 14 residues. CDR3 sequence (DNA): TGTGCCAGCAGCGTAGGTCTGGTTAACGGGGAGCTGTTTTTT. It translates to CASSVGLVNGELFF. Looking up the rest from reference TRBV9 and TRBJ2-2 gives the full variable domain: DSGVTQTPKHLITATGQRVTLRCSPRSGDLSVYWYQQSLDQGLQFLIQYYNGEERAKGNILERFSAQQFPDLHSELNLSSLELGDSALYFCASSVGLVNGELFFGEGSRLTVL.

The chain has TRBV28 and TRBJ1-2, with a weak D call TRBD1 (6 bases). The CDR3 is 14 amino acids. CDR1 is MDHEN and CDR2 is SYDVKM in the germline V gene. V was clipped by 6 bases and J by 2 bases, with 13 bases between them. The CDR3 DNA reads TGTGCCAGCAGCGGCCCGAGGGGGAACTATGGCTACACCTTC. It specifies CASSGPRGNYGYTF.

This chain's CDR3 is CASSQDLASGQASYNSPLHF. In nucleotides, the CDR3 is TGTGCCAGCAGCCAAGATTTAGCTTCGGGACAGGCCTCCTATAATTCACCCCTCCACTTT. The V and J genes are TRBV4-2 and TRBJ1-6; the match to TRBD1 covers 8 bases. The CDR3 spans 20 residues. In germline, CDR1 is LGHNA, CDR2 YNFKEQ. J gave up 0 bases and V 0 bases, and 10 bases lay outside the gene matches.

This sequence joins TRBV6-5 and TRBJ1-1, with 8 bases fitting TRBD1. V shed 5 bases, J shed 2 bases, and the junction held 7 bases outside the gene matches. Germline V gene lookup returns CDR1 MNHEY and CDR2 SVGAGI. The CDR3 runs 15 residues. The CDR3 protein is CASSKLQGGNTEAFF. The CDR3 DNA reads TGTGCCAGCAGTAAATTACAGGGGGGTAACACTGAAGCTTTCTTT.

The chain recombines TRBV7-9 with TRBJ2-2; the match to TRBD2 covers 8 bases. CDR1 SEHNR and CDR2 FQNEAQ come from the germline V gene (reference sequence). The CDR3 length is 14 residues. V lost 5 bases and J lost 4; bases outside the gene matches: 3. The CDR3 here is CASSLGGGTGELFF. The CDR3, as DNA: TGTGCCAGCAGCCTCGGGGGGGGCACCGGGGAGCTGTTTTTT.

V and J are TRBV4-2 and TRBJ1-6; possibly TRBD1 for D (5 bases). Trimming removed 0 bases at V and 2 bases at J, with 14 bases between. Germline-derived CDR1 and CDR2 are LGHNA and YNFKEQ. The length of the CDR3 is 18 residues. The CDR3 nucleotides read TGTGCCAGCAGCCAAGACGGGGGTCGGGCCCCCTATAATTCACCCCTCCACTTT. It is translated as CASSQDGGRAPYNSPLHF.

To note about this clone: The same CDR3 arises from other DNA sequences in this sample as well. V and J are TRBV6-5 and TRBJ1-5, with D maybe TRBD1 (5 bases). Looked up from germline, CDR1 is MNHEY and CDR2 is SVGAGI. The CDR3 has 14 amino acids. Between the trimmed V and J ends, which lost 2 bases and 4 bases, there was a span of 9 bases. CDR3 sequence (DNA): TGTGCCAGCAGTTACGACGGGACGAATCAGCCCCAGCATTTT. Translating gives CASSYDGTNQPQHF.

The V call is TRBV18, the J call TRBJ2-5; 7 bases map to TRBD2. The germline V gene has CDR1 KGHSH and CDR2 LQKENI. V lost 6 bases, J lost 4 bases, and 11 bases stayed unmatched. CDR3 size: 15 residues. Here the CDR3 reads CASSPPGLPSETQYF. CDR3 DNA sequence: TGTGCCAGCTCGCCTCCGGGACTACCTTCAGAGACCCAGTACTTC.

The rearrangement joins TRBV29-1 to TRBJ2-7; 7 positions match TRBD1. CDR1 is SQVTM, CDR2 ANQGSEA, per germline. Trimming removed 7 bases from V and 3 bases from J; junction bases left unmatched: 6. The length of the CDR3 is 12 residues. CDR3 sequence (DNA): TGCAGCGCCGGACAGGCATACTACGAGCAGTACTTC. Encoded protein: CSAGQAYYEQYF.

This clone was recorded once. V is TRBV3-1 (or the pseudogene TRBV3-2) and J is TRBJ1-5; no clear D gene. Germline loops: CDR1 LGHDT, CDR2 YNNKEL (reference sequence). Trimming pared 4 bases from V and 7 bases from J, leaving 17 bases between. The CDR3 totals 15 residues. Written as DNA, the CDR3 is TGTGCCAGCAGCCGTGGACTGGAGGCCCCACAGCCCCAGCATTTT. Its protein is CASSRGLEAPQPQHF.

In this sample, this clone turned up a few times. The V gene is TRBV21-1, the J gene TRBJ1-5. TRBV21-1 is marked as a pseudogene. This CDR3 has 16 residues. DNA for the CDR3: TGTGCCAGCAGCAAAAGCGGGGAGCGGAGCAATCAGCCCCAGCATTTT. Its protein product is CASSKSGERSNQPQHF.

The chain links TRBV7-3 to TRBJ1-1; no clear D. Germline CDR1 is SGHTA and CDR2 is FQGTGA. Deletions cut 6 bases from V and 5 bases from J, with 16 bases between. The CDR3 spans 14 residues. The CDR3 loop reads CASRSTQAGTEAFF. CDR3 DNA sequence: TGTGCCAGCAGGTCCACGCAGGCGGGGACTGAAGCTTTCTTT.

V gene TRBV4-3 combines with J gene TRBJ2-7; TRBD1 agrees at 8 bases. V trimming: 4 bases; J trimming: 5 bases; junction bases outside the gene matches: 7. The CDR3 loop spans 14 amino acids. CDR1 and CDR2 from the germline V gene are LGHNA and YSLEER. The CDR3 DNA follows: TGCGCCAGCAGCCCCTCCGACAGGGGTAACGAGCAGTACTTC. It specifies CASSPSDRGNEQYF.

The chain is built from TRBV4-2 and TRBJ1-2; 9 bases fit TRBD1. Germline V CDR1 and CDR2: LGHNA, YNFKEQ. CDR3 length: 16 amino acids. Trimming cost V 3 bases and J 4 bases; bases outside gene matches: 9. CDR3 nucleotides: TGTGCCAGCAGCCATCCCCCGGGACAGGGTTTCTATGGCTACACCTTC. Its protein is CASSHPPGQGFYGYTF.

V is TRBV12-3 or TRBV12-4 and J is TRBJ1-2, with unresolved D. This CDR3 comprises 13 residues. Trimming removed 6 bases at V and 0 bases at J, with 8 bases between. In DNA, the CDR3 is TGTGCCAGCAGATACGGCACTAACTATGGCTACACCTTC. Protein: CASRYGTNYGYTF.

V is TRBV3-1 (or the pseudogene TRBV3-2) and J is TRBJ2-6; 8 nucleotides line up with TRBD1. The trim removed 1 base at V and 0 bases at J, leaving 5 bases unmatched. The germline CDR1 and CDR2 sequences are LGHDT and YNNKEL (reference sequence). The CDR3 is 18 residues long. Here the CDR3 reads CASSQGTGKGSGANVLTF. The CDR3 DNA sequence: TGTGCCAGCAGCCAAGGGACAGGGAAAGGCTCTGGGGCCAACGTCCTGACTTTC.

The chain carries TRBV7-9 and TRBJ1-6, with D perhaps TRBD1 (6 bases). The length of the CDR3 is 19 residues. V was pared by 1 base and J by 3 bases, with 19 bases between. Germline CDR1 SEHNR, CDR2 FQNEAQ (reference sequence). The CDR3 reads CASSLEQWDTRYYNSPLHF. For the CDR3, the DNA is TGTGCCAGCAGCTTAGAGCAGTGGGACACACGGTACTATAATTCACCCCTCCACTTT.

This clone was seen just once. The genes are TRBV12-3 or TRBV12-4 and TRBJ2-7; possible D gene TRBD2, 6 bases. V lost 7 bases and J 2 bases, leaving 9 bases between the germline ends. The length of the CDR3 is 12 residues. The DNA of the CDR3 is TGTGCCAGCACTCGGGAGACCTACGAGCAGTACTTC. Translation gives CASTRETYEQYF.

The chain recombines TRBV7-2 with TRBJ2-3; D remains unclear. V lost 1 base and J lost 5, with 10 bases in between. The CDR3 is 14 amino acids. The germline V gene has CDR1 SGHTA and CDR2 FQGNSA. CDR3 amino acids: CASSLVRVGDTQYF. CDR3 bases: TGTGCCAGCAGCTTAGTTCGGGTGGGAGATACGCAGTATTTT.

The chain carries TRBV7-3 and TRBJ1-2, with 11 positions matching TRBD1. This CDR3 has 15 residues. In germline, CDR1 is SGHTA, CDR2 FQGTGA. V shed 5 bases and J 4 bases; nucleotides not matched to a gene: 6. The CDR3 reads CASSPEGTGGYGYTF. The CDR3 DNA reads TGTGCCAGCAGCCCGGAAGGGACAGGGGGCTATGGCTACACCTTC.

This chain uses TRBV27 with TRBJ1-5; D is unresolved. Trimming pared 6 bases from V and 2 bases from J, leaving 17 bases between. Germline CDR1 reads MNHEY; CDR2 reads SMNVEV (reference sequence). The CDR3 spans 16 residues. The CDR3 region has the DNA TGTGCCAGCAGCGACCGACTGGGGAATGGCAATCAGCCCCAGCATTTT. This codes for CASSDRLGNGNQPQHF.

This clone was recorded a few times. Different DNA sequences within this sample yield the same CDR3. CDR3 sequence (DNA): TGTGCCAGCAGTTTAAACCCGACGCATGGCTACACCTTC. Translated, it gives CASSLNPTHGYTF. This chain uses TRBV12-3 or TRBV12-4 with TRBJ1-2; no definite D call. The CDR3 covers 13 residues. The V gene lost 2 bases and the J gene lost 6 bases, with 10 bases spanning the gap.

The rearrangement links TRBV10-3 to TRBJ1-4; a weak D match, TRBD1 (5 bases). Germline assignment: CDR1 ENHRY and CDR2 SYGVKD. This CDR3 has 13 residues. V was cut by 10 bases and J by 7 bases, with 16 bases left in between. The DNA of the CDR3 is TGTGCCACCCAAAGACAGATAAGTGAAAAACTGTTTTTT. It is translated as CATQRQISEKLFF.

The CDR3 reads CASSKDSPLHF. The CDR3 DNA sequence: TGTGCCAGCAGCAAGGATTCACCCCTCCACTTT. The chain has TRBV21-1 and TRBJ1-6. TRBV21-1 is a pseudogene segment. This CDR3 spans 11 amino acids.